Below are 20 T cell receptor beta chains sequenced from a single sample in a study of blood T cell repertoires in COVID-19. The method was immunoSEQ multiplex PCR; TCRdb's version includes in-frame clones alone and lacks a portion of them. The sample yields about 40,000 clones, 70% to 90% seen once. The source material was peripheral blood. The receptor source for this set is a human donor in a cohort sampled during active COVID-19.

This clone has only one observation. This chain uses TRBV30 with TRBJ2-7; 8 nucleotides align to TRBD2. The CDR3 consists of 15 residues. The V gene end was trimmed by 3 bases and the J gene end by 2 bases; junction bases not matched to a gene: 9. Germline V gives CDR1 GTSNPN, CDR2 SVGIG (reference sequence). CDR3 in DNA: TGTGCCTGGAGCTCAGCGGGGGAACACCCCTACGAGCAGTACTTC. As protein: CAWSSAGEHPYEQYF.

CDR3 residues: CASSLGQGTYGYTF. In DNA form, the CDR3 reads TGTGCCAGCAGCTTGGGTCAGGGGACCTATGGCTACACCTTC. The chain is built from TRBV5-8 and TRBJ1-2, with D possibly TRBD1 on 6 matching bases. CDR1 is SGHTS and CDR2 is YDEGEE in the germline V gene. CDR3 length: 14 residues. Trimming took off 0 bases at V and 4 bases at J, with 10 bases between the two ends.

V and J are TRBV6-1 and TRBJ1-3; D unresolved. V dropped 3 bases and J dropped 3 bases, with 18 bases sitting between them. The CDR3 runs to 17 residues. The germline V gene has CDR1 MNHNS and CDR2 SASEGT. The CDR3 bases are TGTGCCAGCAGTGACGTAACCATCGGCGCGGTTGGAAACACCATATATTTT. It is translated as CASSDVTIGAVGNTIYF.

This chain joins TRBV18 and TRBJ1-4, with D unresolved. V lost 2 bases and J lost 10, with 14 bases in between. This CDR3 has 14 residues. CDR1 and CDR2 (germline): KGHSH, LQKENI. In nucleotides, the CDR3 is TGTGCCAGCTCACCAAACCGGGCCAGCGGAAAACTGTTTTTT. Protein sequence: CASSPNRASGKLFF.

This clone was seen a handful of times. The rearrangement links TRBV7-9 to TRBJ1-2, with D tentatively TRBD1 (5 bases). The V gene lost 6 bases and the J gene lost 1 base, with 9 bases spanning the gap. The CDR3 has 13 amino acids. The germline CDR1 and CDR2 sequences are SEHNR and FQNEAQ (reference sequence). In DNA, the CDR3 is TGTGCCAGCAGTCGTGACAGTAACTATGGCTACACCTTC. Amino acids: CASSRDSNYGYTF.

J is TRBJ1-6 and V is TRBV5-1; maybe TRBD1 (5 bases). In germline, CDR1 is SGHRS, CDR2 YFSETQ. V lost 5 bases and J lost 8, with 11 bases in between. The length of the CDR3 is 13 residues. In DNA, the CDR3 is TGCGCCAGCAGGGGCAGGGAAGATTCACCCCTCCACTTT. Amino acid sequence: CASRGREDSPLHF.

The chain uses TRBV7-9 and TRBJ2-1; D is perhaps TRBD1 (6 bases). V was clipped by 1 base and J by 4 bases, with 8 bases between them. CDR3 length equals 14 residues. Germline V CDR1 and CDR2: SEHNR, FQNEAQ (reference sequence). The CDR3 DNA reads TGTGCCAGCAGCTTAGTGACAGGATACAATGAGCAGTTCTTC. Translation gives CASSLVTGYNEQFF.

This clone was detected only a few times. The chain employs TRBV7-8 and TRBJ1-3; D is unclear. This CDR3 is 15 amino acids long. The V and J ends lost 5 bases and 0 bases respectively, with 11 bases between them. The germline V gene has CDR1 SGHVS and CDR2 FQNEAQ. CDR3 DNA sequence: TGTGCCAGCAGCACCCGACGGGGCTCTGGAAACACCATATATTTT. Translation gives CASSTRRGSGNTIYF.

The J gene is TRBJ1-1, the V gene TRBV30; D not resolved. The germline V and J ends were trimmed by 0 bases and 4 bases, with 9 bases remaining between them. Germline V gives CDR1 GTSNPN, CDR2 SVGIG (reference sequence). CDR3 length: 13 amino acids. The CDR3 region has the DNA TGTGCCTGGAGTGTAAAGCCGTTCACTGAAGCTTTCTTT. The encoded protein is CAWSVKPFTEAFF.

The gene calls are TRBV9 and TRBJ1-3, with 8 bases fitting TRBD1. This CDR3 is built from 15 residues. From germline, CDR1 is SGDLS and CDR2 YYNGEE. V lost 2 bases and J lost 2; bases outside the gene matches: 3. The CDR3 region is CASSVTGEAGNTIYF. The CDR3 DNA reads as TGTGCCAGCAGCGTGACAGGGGAGGCTGGAAACACCATATATTTT.

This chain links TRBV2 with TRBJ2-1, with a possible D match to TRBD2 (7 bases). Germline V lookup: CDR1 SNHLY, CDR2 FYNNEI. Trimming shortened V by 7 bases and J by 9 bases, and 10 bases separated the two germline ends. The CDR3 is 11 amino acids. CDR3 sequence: CASKGGVEQFF. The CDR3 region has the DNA TGTGCCAGCAAAGGGGGGGTTGAGCAGTTCTTC.

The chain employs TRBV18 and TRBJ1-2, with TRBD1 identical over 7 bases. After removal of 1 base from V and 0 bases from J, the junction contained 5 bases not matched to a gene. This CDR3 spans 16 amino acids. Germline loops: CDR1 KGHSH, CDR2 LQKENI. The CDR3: CASSPLGDSSNYGYTF. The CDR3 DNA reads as TGTGCCAGCTCACCACTAGGGGACAGCTCTAACTATGGCTACACCTTC. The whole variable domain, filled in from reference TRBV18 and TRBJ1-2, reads NAGVMQNPRHLVRRRGQEARLRCSPMKGHSHVYWYRQLPEEGLKFMVYLQKENIIDESGMPKERFSAEFPKEGPSILRIQQVVRGDSAAYFCASSPLGDSSNYGYTFGSGTRLTVV.

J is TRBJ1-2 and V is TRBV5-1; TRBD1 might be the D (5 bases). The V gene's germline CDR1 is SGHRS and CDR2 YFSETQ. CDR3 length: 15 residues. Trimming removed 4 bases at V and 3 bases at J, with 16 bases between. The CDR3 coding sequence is TGCGCCAGCAGCCGCCGGGGGGTAAGCGACTATGGCTACACCTTC. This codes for CASSRRGVSDYGYTF. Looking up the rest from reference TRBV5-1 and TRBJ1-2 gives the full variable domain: KAGVTQTPRYLIKTRGQQVTLSCSPISGHRSVSWYQQTPGQGLQFLFEYFSETQRNKGNFPGRFSGRQFSNSRSEMNVSTLELGDSALYLCASSRRGVSDYGYTFGSGTRLTVV.

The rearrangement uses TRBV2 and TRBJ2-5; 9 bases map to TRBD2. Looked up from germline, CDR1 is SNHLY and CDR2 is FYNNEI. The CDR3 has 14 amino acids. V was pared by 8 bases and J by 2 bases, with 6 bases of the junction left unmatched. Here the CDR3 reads CASCRAGGQETQYF. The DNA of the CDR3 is TGTGCCAGCTGTCGCGCGGGGGGGCAAGAGACCCAGTACTTC.

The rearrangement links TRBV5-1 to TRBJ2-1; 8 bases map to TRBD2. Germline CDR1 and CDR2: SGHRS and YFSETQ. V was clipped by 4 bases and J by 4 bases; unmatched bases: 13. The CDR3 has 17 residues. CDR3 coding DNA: TGCGCCAGCAGCAAAATGGGGGGCGGGAGGAAATACAATGAGCAGTTCTTC. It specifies CASSKMGGGRKYNEQFF.

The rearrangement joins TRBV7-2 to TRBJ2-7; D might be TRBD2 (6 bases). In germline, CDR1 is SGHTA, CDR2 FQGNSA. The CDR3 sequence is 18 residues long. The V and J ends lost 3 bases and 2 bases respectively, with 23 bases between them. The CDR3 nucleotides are TGTGCCAGCAGCTTGAGGTGGGGCCAACGCGGGGTTACCTACGAGCAGTACTTC. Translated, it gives CASSLRWGQRGVTYEQYF.

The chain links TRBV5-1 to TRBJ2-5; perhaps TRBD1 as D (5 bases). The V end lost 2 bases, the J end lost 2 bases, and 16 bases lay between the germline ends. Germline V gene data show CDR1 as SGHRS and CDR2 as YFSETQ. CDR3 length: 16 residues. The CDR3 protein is CASSFPGAGPQETQYF. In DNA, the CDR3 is TGCGCCAGCAGCTTTCCTGGGGCAGGACCACAAGAGACCCAGTACTTC.

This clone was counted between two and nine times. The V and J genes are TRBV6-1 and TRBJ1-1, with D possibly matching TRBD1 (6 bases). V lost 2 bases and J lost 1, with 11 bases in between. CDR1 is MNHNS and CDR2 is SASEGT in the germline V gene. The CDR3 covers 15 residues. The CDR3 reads CASSEQTGWNTEAFF. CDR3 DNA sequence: TGTGCCAGCAGTGAACAGACAGGATGGAACACTGAAGCTTTCTTT.

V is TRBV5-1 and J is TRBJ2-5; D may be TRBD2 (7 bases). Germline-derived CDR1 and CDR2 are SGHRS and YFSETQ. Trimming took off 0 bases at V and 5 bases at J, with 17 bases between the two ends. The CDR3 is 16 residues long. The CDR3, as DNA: TGCGCCAGCAGCTTGGTCGGGGGGCCGGCTTCGGAGACCCAGTACTTC. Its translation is CASSLVGGPASETQYF. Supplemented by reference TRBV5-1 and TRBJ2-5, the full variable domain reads KAGVTQTPRYLIKTRGQQVTLSCSPISGHRSVSWYQQTPGQGLQFLFEYFSETQRNKGNFPGRFSGRQFSNSRSEMNVSTLELGDSALYLCASSLVGGPASETQYFGPGTRLLVL.

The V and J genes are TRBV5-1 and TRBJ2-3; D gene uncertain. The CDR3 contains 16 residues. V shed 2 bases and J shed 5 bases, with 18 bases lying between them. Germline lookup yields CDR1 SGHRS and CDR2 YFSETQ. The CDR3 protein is CASSLSTLLTGDTQYF. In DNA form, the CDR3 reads TGCGCCAGCAGCTTATCCACTTTGCTAACCGGAGATACGCAGTATTTT.